The 31 T cell receptor beta chains below were found in one sample sequenced in a study of cytomegalovirus exposure and HLA in healthy donors. TCRdb keeps only in-frame clones here, not all; method: immunoSEQ multiplex PCR. This sample has about 160,000 clones, with roughly 96% found just once. Sequenced: PBMCs. All receptors come from a woman under 30 in good health and CMV-seronegative.

In DNA, the CDR3 is TGTGCCAGCAGCTCCCCCCGCGGAATCCCTGGAAACACCATATATTTT. Translation gives CASSSPRGIPGNTIYF. The rearrangement uses TRBV5-6 and TRBJ1-3; D gene unclear. Germline CDR1 is SGHDT and CDR2 is YYEEEE. The CDR3 is 16 amino acids. Trimming left V 3 bases short and J 2 bases short, with 15 bases between.

V usage is TRBV7-9 and J usage is TRBJ1-6; D perhaps matches TRBD1 (6 bases). Trimming removed 5 bases at V and 2 bases at J, with 10 bases between. The germline V gene has CDR1 SEHNR and CDR2 FQNEAQ (reference sequence). The CDR3 sequence is 15 residues long. The CDR3 sequence: CASSTEGAYNSPLHF. CDR3 nucleotide sequence: TGTGCCAGCAGCACCGAGGGGGCCTATAATTCACCCCTCCACTTT.

The chain uses TRBV9 and TRBJ1-2; D unclear. Germline V lookup: CDR1 SGDLS, CDR2 YYNGEE. V was clipped by 5 bases and J by 13 bases, with 21 bases between them. This CDR3 spans 13 amino acids. The CDR3 is CASRPTQWGAVTF. The DNA for the CDR3 is TGTGCCAGCAGACCCACCCAATGGGGAGCTGTCACCTTC.

This chain uses TRBV5-6 with TRBJ2-7; D is perhaps TRBD1 (5 bases). The V end lost 5 bases, the J end lost 0 bases, and 9 bases lay between the germline ends. This CDR3 is built from 13 residues. CDR1 is SGHDT and CDR2 is YYEEEE in the germline V gene. CDR3 residues: CASRQVPSYEQYF. As DNA, the CDR3 is TGTGCCAGCAGACAGGTGCCCTCCTACGAGCAGTACTTC.

The chain couples TRBV15 to TRBJ1-2; weak D call: TRBD1 (6 bases). Germline V lookup: CDR1 LNHNV, CDR2 YYDKDF (reference sequence). Trimming removed 2 bases at V and 4 bases at J, with 11 bases between. This CDR3 has 14 amino acids. The CDR3 nucleotides read TGTGCCACCAGCAGACCCGACAGGAGCTATGGCTACACCTTC. Its protein is CATSRPDRSYGYTF.

This clone was seen a handful of times. Different DNA sequences within this sample yield the same CDR3. The chain has TRBV5-4 and TRBJ2-3; TRBD2 might be the D (6 bases). Germline CDR1 is SGHNT and CDR2 is YYREEE (reference sequence). The CDR3 runs 15 residues. The ends were cut back, 0 bases at V and 0 bases at J, with 8 bases in the middle. As DNA, the CDR3 is TGTGCCAGCAGCTTGGGGGGGACTAGCACAGATACGCAGTATTTT. Protein product: CASSLGGTSTDTQYF. Using reference TRBV5-4 and TRBJ2-3 for the parts outside the CDR3, the full variable domain is ETGVTQSPTHLIKTRGQQVTLRCSSQSGHNTVSWYQQALGQGPQFIFQYYREEENGRGNFPPRFSGLQFPNYSSELNVNALELDDSALYLCASSLGGTSTDTQYFGPGTRLTVL.

The V call is TRBV7-8, the J call TRBJ2-7; 11 bases are a match to TRBD2. The CDR3 extends over 15 amino acids. From germline, CDR1 is SGHVS and CDR2 FQNEAQ. The V gene end was trimmed by 5 bases and the J gene end by 5 bases; junction bases not matched to a gene: 8. CDR3 nucleotides: TGTGCCAGCAGCCAACTCCTTAGCGGGGGGGACGAGCAGTACTTC. It yields the protein CASSQLLSGGDEQYF.

The J gene is TRBJ2-5, the V gene TRBV7-9, with D possibly TRBD1 on 6 matching bases. The germline CDR1 and CDR2 sequences are SEHNR and FQNEAQ (reference sequence). The CDR3 loop spans 15 amino acids. V lost 7 bases to trimming and J lost 5 bases, with 20 bases between them. The DNA of the CDR3 is TGTGCCAGCACCCCCGACAGGCCAGTCAGGGAGACCCAGTACTTC. This encodes CASTPDRPVRETQYF. The variable domain in full, completed from reference TRBV7-9 and TRBJ2-5, reads DTGVSQNPRHKITKRGQNVTFRCDPISEHNRLYWYRQTLGQGPEFLTYFQNEAQLEKSRLLSDRFSAERPKGSFSTLEIQRTEQGDSAMYLCASTPDRPVRETQYFGPGTRLLVL.

This clone was observed a single time. The chain couples TRBV12-5 to TRBJ1-1, with D possibly matching TRBD1 (5 bases). Germline CDR1 and CDR2: LGHNT and FRNRAP. V dropped 6 bases and J dropped 6 bases, with 14 bases sitting between them. The CDR3 is made up of 13 amino acids. CDR3 in DNA: TGTGCTAGTGGCCCGGGGGGGGTCGCTGAAGCTTTCTTT. Translated: CASGPGGVAEAFF.

The chain couples TRBV7-2 to TRBJ2-3; possibly TRBD2 for D (5 bases). This CDR3 is built from 13 residues. Germline V lookup: CDR1 SGHTA, CDR2 FQGNSA. V was pared by 7 bases and J by 0 bases, with 8 bases between. CDR3 coding DNA: TGTGCCAGCACGAGGGCTAGCACAGATACGCAGTATTTT. It translates to CASTRASTDTQYF.

The chain employs TRBV7-8 and TRBJ2-7; perhaps TRBD1 as D (5 bases). The CDR3 runs to 16 residues. The germline V gene has CDR1 SGHVS and CDR2 FQNEAQ. V shed 2 bases and J shed 7 bases, with 21 bases lying between them. CDR3 DNA: TGTGCCAGCAGCTTACGGGTGTGGCAGGGCCTGGGTGAGCAGTACTTC. Translating gives CASSLRVWQGLGEQYF. Looking up the rest from reference TRBV7-8 and TRBJ2-7 gives the full variable domain: GAGVSQSPRYKVAKRGQDVALRCDPISGHVSLFWYQQALGQGPEFLTYFQNEAQLDKSGLPSDRFFAERPEGSVSTLKIQRTQQEDSAVYLCASSLRVWQGLGEQYFGPGTRLTVT.

The J gene is TRBJ2-1, the V gene TRBV7-2; 9 positions match TRBD2. V shed 3 bases, J shed 7 bases, and the junction held 4 bases outside the gene matches. The germline V gene has CDR1 SGHTA and CDR2 FQGNSA. The CDR3 totals 14 residues. DNA for the CDR3: TGTGCCAGCAGCTTTCTGACTAGCGGTAATGAGCAGTTCTTC. Translated: CASSFLTSGNEQFF. Drawing the rest from reference TRBV7-2 and TRBJ2-1, the complete variable domain is GAGVSQSPSNKVTEKGKDVELRCDPISGHTALYWYRQSLGQGLEFLIYFQGNSAPDKSGLPSDRFSAERTGGSVSTLTIQRTQQEDSAVYLCASSFLTSGNEQFFGPGTRLTVL.

V gene TRBV7-2 combines with J gene TRBJ1-5; 9 bases align to TRBD1. CDR3 length: 16 residues. Germline CDR1 reads SGHTA; CDR2 reads FQGNSA. With 1 base clipped from V and 5 bases from J, the junction kept 6 bases outside the gene matches. CDR3 in DNA: TGTGCCAGCAGCTTAGGCCCCCGGACAGGGGATCAGCCCCAGCATTTT. Translated: CASSLGPRTGDQPQHF.

The rearrangement uses TRBV7-2 and TRBJ2-3, with 14 nucleotides matching TRBD2. This CDR3 contains 18 residues. Trimming took 1 base from V and 0 from J; bases not matched to a gene: 3. Germline V lookup: CDR1 SGHTA, CDR2 FQGNSA. CDR3 sequence reads: CASSLGLAGGPSTDTQYF. The CDR3 bases are TGTGCCAGCAGCTTAGGACTAGCGGGGGGGCCTAGCACAGATACGCAGTATTTT.

The V gene is TRBV7-3, the J gene TRBJ1-2, with 9 bases fitting TRBD1. Germline CDR1 and CDR2: SGHTA and FQGTGA. Trimming took 5 bases from V and 8 from J; bases not matched to a gene: 12. The length of the CDR3 is 15 residues. CDR3 in amino acids: CASSPTSGTGIGYTF. CDR3 DNA: TGTGCCAGCAGCCCTACCTCCGGGACAGGGATCGGCTACACCTTC.

The chain uses TRBV4-1 and TRBJ1-2; a weak D match, TRBD1 (6 bases). The V gene's germline CDR1 is MGHRA and CDR2 YSYEKL. The V gene lost 5 bases and the J gene lost 8 bases, with 21 bases spanning the gap. CDR3 length equals 15 residues. In DNA form, the CDR3 reads TGCGCCAGCAGCTTCTGGCAGGGGTCTGCAGGGGGCTACACCTTC. Encoded protein: CASSFWQGSAGGYTF.

The chain couples TRBV27 to TRBJ2-7, with 8 bases that match TRBD1. The germline gives CDR1 MNHEY, CDR2 SMNVEV (reference sequence). The CDR3 is 13 residues long. With V trimmed by 5 bases and J by 2 bases, 2 bases remained unmatched. The CDR3 region is CASSPGQAYEQYF. CDR3 coding DNA: TGTGCCAGCAGTCCGGGACAGGCCTACGAGCAGTACTTC.

The chain is built from TRBV7-2 and TRBJ1-3, with 10 bases aligning to TRBD1. Germline CDR1 reads SGHTA; CDR2 reads FQGNSA. V lost 5 bases and J lost 8; bases outside the gene matches: 15. The length of the CDR3 is 17 residues. The CDR3 is CASSPIIGGQGIDTIYF. The CDR3 nucleotides read TGTGCCAGCAGCCCAATTATAGGGGGACAGGGGATAGACACCATATATTTT.

Only one count was recorded for this clone. The chain couples TRBV2 to TRBJ2-5; 10 positions match TRBD2. The CDR3 totals 15 residues. With V trimmed by 1 base and J by 5 bases, 4 bases remained unmatched. Germline V CDR1 and CDR2: SNHLY, FYNNEI. CDR3 bases: TGTGCCAGCAGTGAAGAGCGGGGGGGCAGTGAGACCCAGTACTTC. This sequence encodes CASSEERGGSETQYF.

The chain is built from TRBV14 and TRBJ2-7; 14 bases line up with TRBD2. The CDR3 sequence is 19 residues long. The trim removed 2 bases at V and 0 bases at J, leaving 9 bases unmatched. The germline V gene has CDR1 SGHDN and CDR2 FVKESK. This CDR3 is CASSQRPGTSGGPSYEQYF. CDR3 coding DNA: TGTGCCAGCAGCCAAAGACCAGGGACTAGCGGGGGCCCCTCCTACGAGCAGTACTTC. The full variable domain, with the rest looked up from reference TRBV14 and TRBJ2-7, is EAGVTQFPSHSVIEKGQTVTLRCDPISGHDNLYWYRRVMGKEIKFLLHFVKESKQDESGMPNNRFLAERTGGTYSTLKVQPAELEDSGVYFCASSQRPGTSGGPSYEQYFGPGTRLTVT.

The V and J genes are TRBV2 and TRBJ1-2, with TRBD1 identical over 7 bases. J lost 0 bases, V lost 11 bases, and 6 bases had no gene match. This CDR3 is built from 13 residues. The germline CDR1 and CDR2 sequences are SNHLY and FYNNEI. The CDR3 DNA reads as TGTGCCGGAAACAGGGGTCCTAACTATGGCTACACCTTC. Amino acid sequence: CAGNRGPNYGYTF. Full variable domain (remainder filled in from reference TRBV2 and TRBJ1-2): EPEVTQTPSHQVTQMGQEVILRCVPISNHLYFYWYRQILGQKVEFLVSFYNNEISEKSEIFDDQFSVERPDGSNFTLKIRSTKLEDSAMYFCAGNRGPNYGYTFGSGTRLTVV.

This sequence joins TRBV28 and TRBJ1-2, with a weak D call TRBD1 (5 bases). This CDR3 is 15 amino acids long. Trimming cost V 4 bases and J 0 bases, with 12 bases left between them. CDR1 and CDR2 from the germline V gene are MDHEN and SYDVKM. For the CDR3, the DNA is TGTGCCAGCAGTTCCAGGGTGACGGCTAACTATGGCTACACCTTC. Translated, it gives CASSSRVTANYGYTF.

The J gene is TRBJ1-5, the V gene TRBV6-1, with 7 bases aligning to TRBD1. Germline V lookup: CDR1 MNHNS, CDR2 SASEGT. The ends lost 10 bases at V and 3 bases at J; junction bases unmatched: 6. CDR3 length equals 13 residues. The DNA of the CDR3 is TGTGCCACCTGGACAGGTGACAATCAGCCCCAGCATTTT. Its protein product is CATWTGDNQPQHF.

V and J are TRBV6-5 and TRBJ2-7, with 7 nucleotides matching TRBD2. Germline V lookup: CDR1 MNHEY, CDR2 SVGAGI. V lost 1 base to trimming and J lost 6 bases; unmatched junction nucleotides: 0. The CDR3 covers 12 residues. CDR3 region: CASSYWGGEQYF. The CDR3 DNA sequence: TGTGCCAGCAGTTACTGGGGGGGCGAGCAGTACTTC.

The rearrangement joins TRBV5-8 to TRBJ1-5, with 9 bases aligning to TRBD1. In germline, CDR1 is SGHTS, CDR2 YDEGEE. The junction had 10 bases not matched to a gene; V was cut back by 0 bases and J by 3 bases. This CDR3 is 18 amino acids long. CDR3 residues: CASSLVRGGQGPNQPQHF. Written as DNA, the CDR3 is TGTGCCAGCAGCTTGGTCAGGGGGGGACAGGGCCCCAATCAGCCCCAGCATTTT.

This clone is a singleton in its sample. The chain employs TRBV11-3 and TRBJ2-1; 9 bases agree with TRBD2. From germline, CDR1 is SGHNT and CDR2 YENEEA. The CDR3 has 15 amino acids. With V trimmed by 2 bases and J by 4 bases, 3 bases remained unmatched. CDR3 sequence reads: CASSLKAGGYNEQFF. The CDR3 DNA is TGTGCCAGCAGCTTAAAAGCGGGGGGATACAATGAGCAGTTCTTC.

The count of this clone is one. The CDR3, as DNA: TGTGCCAGCAGTGATTACGCGGGGCGTAGCGAGCAGTACTTC. Protein product: CASSDYAGRSEQYF. The J gene is TRBJ2-7, the V gene TRBV6-1; TRBD2 might be the D (6 bases). Germline lookup yields CDR1 MNHNS and CDR2 SASEGT. The CDR3 has 14 residues. Trimming shortened V by 3 bases and J by 6 bases, and 15 bases separated the two germline ends.

This rearrangement joins TRBV2 to TRBJ2-2; 9 positions agree with TRBD2. V shed 3 bases and J 5 bases; nucleotides not matched to a gene: 4. The CDR3 extends over 15 amino acids. The germline V gene encodes CDR1 SNHLY and CDR2 FYNNEI. CDR3 nucleotides: TGTGCCAGCAGTGAGCGGGGGGGCCGAACCGGGGAGCTGTTTTTT. It is translated as CASSERGGRTGELFF.

The chain is built from TRBV29-1 and TRBJ1-2; D may be TRBD1 (5 bases). This CDR3 comprises 12 residues. In germline, CDR1 is SQVTM, CDR2 ANQGSEA. Trimming stripped 6 bases from V and 6 bases from J, with 14 bases between. CDR3 residues: CSVRQPSDGYTF. The CDR3, as DNA: TGCAGCGTACGACAGCCCTCTGATGGCTACACCTTC.

V is TRBV30 and J is TRBJ1-2; D not certain. CDR3 length equals 9 residues. Germline V gives CDR1 GTSNPN, CDR2 SVGIG (reference sequence). Trimming removed 5 bases from V and 6 bases from J, with 4 bases in between. Here the CDR3 DNA reads TGTGCCTGGGCGAATGGCTACACCTTC. The encoded protein is CAWANGYTF.

The chain's CDR3 is CASSPKDSSGNTIYF. The DNA for the CDR3 is TGTGCCAGCAGCCCAAAGGACAGCTCTGGAAACACCATATATTTT. The chain uses TRBV7-9 and TRBJ1-3; possible D gene TRBD1, 6 bases. The CDR3 has 15 residues. Germline V gene sequence: CDR1 SEHNR, CDR2 FQNEAQ (reference sequence). V lost 5 bases to trimming and J lost 0 bases, with 11 bases between them.